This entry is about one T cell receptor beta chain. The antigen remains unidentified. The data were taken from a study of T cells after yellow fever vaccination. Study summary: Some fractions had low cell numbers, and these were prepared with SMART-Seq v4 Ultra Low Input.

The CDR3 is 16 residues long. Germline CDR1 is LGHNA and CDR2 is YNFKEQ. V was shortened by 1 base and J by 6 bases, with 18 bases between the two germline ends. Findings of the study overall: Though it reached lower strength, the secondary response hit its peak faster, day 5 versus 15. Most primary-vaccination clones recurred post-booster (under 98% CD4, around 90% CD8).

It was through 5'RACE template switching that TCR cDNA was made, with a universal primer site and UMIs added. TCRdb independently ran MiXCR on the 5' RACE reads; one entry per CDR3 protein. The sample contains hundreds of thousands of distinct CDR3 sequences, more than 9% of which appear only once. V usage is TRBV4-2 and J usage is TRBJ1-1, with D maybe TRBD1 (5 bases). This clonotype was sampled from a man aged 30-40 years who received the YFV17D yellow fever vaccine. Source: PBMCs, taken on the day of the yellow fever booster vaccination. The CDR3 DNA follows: TGTGCCAGCAGCCAAGGTTCCAGCAGGGCGCAGGCTGAAGCTTTCTTT. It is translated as CASSQGSSRAQAEAFF.